Presented here are 5 T cell receptor beta chains from one specimen sequenced in a study of blood T cell repertoires in COVID-19. Method: immunoSEQ multiplex PCR; TCRdb's copy keeps in-frame clones and lacks some. The repertoire holds around 300,000 clones, 88% seen once, with about 9.8% in the top ten. The sample taken for sequencing was peripheral blood. Every receptor here comes from a man younger than 35 with active or convalescent COVID-19.

J is TRBJ1-5 and V is TRBV11-2; TRBD1 agrees at 9 bases. This CDR3 is 14 amino acids long. Germline CDR1 reads SGHAT; CDR2 reads FQNNGV. J gave up 7 bases and V 4 bases, and 5 bases lay outside the gene matches. This CDR3 reads CASSSTGGGQPQHF. DNA for the CDR3: TGTGCCAGCAGCTCGACAGGGGGGGGACAGCCCCAGCATTTT. The complete variable domain, with remaining parts taken from reference TRBV11-2 and TRBJ1-5, reads EAGVAQSPRYKIIEKRQSVAFWCNPISGHATLYWYQQILGQGPKLLIQFQNNGVVDDSQLPKDRFSAERLKGVDSTLKIQPAKLEDSAVYLCASSSTGGGQPQHFGDGTRLSIL.

This CDR3 is CASRGGLDTGELFF. The CDR3 coding sequence is TGTGCCAGCAGGGGGGGGCTGGACACCGGGGAGCTGTTTTTT. This chain joins TRBV11-1 and TRBJ2-2, with a tentative D call TRBD2 (7 bases). The ends were cut back, 6 bases at V and 3 bases at J, with 11 bases in the middle. The CDR3 sequence is 14 residues long. Germline values: CDR1 SGHAT, CDR2 FQDESV (reference sequence).

This chain links TRBV25-1 with TRBJ2-3; no definite D call. CDR1 and CDR2 from the germline V gene are MGHDK and SYGVNS. The length of the CDR3 is 12 residues. V was trimmed by 6 bases and J by 0 bases, leaving 4 bases between them. CDR3 amino acids: CASRTSTDTQYF. As DNA, the CDR3 is TGTGCCAGCAGGACTAGCACAGATACGCAGTATTTT.

This chain uses TRBV19 with TRBJ1-5; D is ambiguous. This CDR3 spans 14 amino acids. With 3 bases removed from V and 1 base from J, the gap between germline ends came to 7 bases. Germline CDR1 reads LNHDA; CDR2 reads SQIVND (reference sequence). The CDR3 nucleotides are TGTGCCAGTAGTATTGGGAGGAGCAATCAGCCCCAGCATTTT. This gives the protein CASSIGRSNQPQHF.

The J gene is TRBJ2-1, the V gene TRBV3-1 (or the pseudogene TRBV3-2), with D possibly TRBD2 on 7 matching bases. The CDR3 spans 15 residues. Germline CDR1 reads LGHDT; CDR2 reads YNNKEL (reference sequence). V lost 5 bases to trimming and J lost 1 base, with 12 bases between them. CDR3 amino acids: CASSEGGESYNEQFF. The DNA of the CDR3 is TGTGCCAGCAGCGAGGGGGGGGAGTCCTACAATGAGCAGTTCTTC.